The text below deals with one T cell receptor (beta chain). This clonotype has ten or more counts. Its antigen target is currently unknown. No base quality values were provided; no much bigger clone lies one nucleotide off. This sample was taken from a study of breast tumors, draining lymph nodes, adjacent tissues (dated by TCRdb to about 2016). Looking at the study overall: In breast cancer patients, the study compared the TCR beta repertoires of tumor, adjacent nontumor tissue and axillary lymph nodes. The study was designed to assess the relationships and possible T-cell exchange between tumor, surrounding tissue and draining lymph node repertoires in human breast cancer. The study at large found these results: The conclusion that tumor T cells originate in lymph nodes was framed as consistent with a hypothesis rather than directly demonstrated. The data were judged consistent with most tumor T cells deriving from the lymph node and then expanding within tumor tissue. The similarity between tumor and nontumor tissue repertoires was significantly greater in luminal-like breast cancer than in basal-like breast cancer. T-cell repertoire diversity in tumors was found to be lower than in lymph nodes but higher than in nontumor tissue, and preferential V and J gene usage was observed.

From the cysteine through the phenylalanine, the CDR3 covers 13 amino acids. Just the 39-base CDR3 DNA is kept, in frame starting at base 1. In the germline V gene, CDR1 corresponds to SGHDT and CDR2 to YYEEEE. V sheds 0 bases and J sheds 8 bases, leaving 9 bases between their ends. The lymph node samples were taken from the axillary draining lymph nodes of breast cancer patients. Sequencer: Illumina HiSeq 2000. Multiplex PCR amplification was used to generate the TCR beta chain libraries. The amplified TCR beta chain products were analyzed by high-throughput sequencing. TCRdb trimmed the raw reads at Q25, called clones with MiXCR and kept productive beta chains. Each entry is one CDR3 protein sequence, shown with its most common DNA and genes. The sample table contains under 250,000 distinct CDR3 sequences; only one count was recorded for around 32% of them. The ten largest clones capture around 1.5% of the sample.

This TCR was recovered from a female donor with breast cancer. Some clones in this sample may be carry-over from other donors' samples. The sequence joins TRBV5-6 to TRBJ2-1, with the identity of the D gene unclear. The sequencing input was axillary lymph node tissue. The sequenced DNA: TGTGCCAGCAGCTTGGCTAGGTGGGATGAGCAGTTCTTC. The encoded protein is CASSLARWDEQFF.